This T cell receptor beta chain was observed in a study of T cells after yellow fever vaccination. Germline values: CDR1 MNHEY, CDR2 SVGEGT. CDR3 length: 15 residues. V shed 6 bases and J 7 bases; nucleotides not matched to a gene: 10. Study observations and caveats: After the booster, about 95% of CD4 and approximately 90% of CD8 primary-response clones were re-detected.

This clonotype was recorded at least ten times. Its cognate antigen is unknown. TCRdb ran MiXCR on the 5' RACE reads and lists one entry per CDR3 protein. Of about 220,000 distinct CDR3 sequences listed, more than 3% are singletons. The rearrangement links TRBV6-2 or TRBV6-3 to TRBJ2-5, with 11 bases identical to TRBD2. The sequence was obtained from a man younger than 35 who received the YFV17D yellow fever vaccine. The sequencing here drew on CD4+ T cells sorted from PBMCs, taken 10 days after the yellow fever booster vaccination. CDR3 bases: TGTGCCAGCAGCTCAACTAGCGGGGGACGCGGGACCCAGTACTTC. It yields the protein CASSSTSGGRGTQYF.